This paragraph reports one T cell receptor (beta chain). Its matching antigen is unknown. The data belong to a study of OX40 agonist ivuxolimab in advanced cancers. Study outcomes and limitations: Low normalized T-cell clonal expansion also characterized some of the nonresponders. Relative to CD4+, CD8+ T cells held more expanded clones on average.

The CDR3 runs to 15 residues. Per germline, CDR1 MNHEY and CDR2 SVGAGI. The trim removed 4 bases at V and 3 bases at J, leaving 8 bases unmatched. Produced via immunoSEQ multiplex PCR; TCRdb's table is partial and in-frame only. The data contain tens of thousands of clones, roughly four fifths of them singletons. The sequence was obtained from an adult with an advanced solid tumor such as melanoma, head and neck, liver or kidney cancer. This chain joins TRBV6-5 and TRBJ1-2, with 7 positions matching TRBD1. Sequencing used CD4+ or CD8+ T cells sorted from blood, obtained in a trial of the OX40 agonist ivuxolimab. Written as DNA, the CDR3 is TGTGCCAGCAGTTCCAAGACAGGGCAGTACTATGGCTACACCTTC. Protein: CASSSKTGQYYGYTF.